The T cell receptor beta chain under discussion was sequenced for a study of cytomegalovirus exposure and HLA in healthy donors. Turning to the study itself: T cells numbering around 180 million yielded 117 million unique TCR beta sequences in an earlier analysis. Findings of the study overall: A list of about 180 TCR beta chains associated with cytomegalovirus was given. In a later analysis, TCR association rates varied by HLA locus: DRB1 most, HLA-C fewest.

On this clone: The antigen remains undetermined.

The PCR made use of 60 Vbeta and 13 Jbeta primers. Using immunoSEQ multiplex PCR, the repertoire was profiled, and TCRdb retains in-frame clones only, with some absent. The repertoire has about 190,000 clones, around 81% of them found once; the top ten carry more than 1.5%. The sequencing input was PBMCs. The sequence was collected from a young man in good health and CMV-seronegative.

The CDR3 spells CASSFGQGTVYGYTF. In DNA form, the CDR3 reads TGCGCCAGCAGCTTCGGGCAGGGCACTGTCTATGGCTACACCTTC. This chain links TRBV5-1 with TRBJ1-2; the D gene is possibly TRBD1 (5 bases). Germline values: CDR1 SGHRS, CDR2 YFSETQ. The CDR3 totals 15 residues. V lost 2 bases to trimming and J lost 4 bases, with 15 bases between them.